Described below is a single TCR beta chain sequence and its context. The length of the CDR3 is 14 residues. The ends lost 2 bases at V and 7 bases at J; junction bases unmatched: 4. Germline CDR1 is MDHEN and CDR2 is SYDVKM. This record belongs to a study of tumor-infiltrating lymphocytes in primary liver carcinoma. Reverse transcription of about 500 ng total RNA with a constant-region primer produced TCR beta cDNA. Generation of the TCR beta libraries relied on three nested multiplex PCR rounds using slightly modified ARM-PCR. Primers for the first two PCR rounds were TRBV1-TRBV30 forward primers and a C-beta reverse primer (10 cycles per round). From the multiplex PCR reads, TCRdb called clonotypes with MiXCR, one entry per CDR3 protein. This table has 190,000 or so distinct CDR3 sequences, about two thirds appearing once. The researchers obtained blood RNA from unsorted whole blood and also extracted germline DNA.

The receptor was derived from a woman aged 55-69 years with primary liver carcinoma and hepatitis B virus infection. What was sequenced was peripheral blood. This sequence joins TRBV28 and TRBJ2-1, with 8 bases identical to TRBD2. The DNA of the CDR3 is TGTGCCAGCAGTTTACCGGGACTAGGTAATGAGCAGTTCTTC. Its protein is CASSLPGLGNEQFF.